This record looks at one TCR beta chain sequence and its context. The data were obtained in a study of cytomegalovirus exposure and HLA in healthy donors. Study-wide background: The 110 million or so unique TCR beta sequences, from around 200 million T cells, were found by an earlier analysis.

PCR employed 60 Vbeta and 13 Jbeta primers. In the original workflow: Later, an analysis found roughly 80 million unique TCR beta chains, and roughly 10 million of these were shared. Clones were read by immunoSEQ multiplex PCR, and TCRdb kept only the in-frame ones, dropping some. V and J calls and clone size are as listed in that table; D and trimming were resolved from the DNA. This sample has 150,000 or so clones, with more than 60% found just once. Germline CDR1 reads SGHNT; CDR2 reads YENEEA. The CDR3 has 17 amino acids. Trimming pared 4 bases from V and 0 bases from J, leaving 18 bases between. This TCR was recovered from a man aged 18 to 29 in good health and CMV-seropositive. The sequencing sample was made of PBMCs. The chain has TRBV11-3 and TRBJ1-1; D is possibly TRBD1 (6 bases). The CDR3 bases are TGTGCCAGCAGCTCGAGCCCGGGCCCAGGGGTGAACACTGAAGCTTTCTTT. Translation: CASSSSPGPGVNTEAFF.